One sample yielded the 2 T cell receptor beta chains listed below, sequenced in a study of OX40 agonist ivuxolimab in advanced cancers. Library creation used the immunoSEQ multiplex PCR assay. TCRdb re-hosts the immuneACCESS table, in-frame sequences only. Its copies lack some clones; in the studies checked, an unresolved V gene accounts for under half of them, and the cause for the rest is not known. The sample has tens of thousands of clones on record, about 90% of them singletons. Roughly 1.9% of the sample is held by the ten biggest clonotypes. Here the sequenced sample was CD4+ or CD8+ T cells sorted from blood, taken in a trial of the OX40 agonist ivuxolimab. The source of these receptors is an adult with an advanced solid tumor such as melanoma, head and neck, liver or kidney cancer.

The rearrangement links TRBV18 to TRBJ1-5; 9 bases agree with TRBD1. Germline CDR1 is KGHSH and CDR2 is LQKENI. This CDR3 is 16 amino acids long. With V trimmed by 3 bases and J by 0 bases, 3 bases remained unmatched. The CDR3 loop reads CASSPTGGISNQPQHF. The CDR3 region has the DNA TGTGCCAGCTCACCGACAGGGGGGATTAGCAATCAGCCCCAGCATTTT. The complete variable domain, with remaining parts taken from reference TRBV18 and TRBJ1-5, reads NAGVMQNPRHLVRRRGQEARLRCSPMKGHSHVYWYRQLPEEGLKFMVYLQKENIIDESGMPKERFSAEFPKEGPSILRIQQVVRGDSAAYFCASSPTGGISNQPQHFGDGTRLSIL.

The rearrangement links TRBV30 to TRBJ1-1; tentatively, D is TRBD1 (5 bases). The germline V gene encodes CDR1 GTSNPN and CDR2 SVGIG (reference sequence). Trimming cost V 4 bases and J 7 bases, with 13 bases left between them. The CDR3 runs to 12 residues. The CDR3 sequence: CAWIRTQFEAFF. CDR3 nucleotide sequence: TGTGCCTGGATTAGGACACAATTTGAAGCTTTCTTT.